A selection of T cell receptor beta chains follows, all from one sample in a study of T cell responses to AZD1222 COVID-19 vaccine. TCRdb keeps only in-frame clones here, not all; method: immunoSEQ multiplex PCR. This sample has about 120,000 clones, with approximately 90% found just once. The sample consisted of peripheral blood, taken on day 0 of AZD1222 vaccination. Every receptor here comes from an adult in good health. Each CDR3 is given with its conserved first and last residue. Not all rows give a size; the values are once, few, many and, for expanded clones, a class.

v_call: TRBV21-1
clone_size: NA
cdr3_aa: CASSKLGQSGVTNYGYTF

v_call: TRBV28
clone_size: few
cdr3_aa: CASSLTGLGNSPLHF

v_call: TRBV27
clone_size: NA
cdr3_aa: CASTQGRLLDTQYF

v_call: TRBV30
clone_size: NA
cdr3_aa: CAWSVRGRAEQFF

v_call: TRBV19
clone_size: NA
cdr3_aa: CASRVQVTNTGELFF

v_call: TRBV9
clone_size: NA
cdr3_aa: CASSEGGGTEAFF

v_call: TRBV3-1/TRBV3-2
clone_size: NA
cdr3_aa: CASSQDLGRGLGGGELFF

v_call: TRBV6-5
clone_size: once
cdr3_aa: CASSRGTGSNTEAFF

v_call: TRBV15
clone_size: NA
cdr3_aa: CATSGHATYEQYF

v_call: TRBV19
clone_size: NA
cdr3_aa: CASSAGGSYEQYF

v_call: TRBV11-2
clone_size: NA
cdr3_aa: CASSLLVRDRVISDNEQFF

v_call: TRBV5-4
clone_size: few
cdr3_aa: CASRMGGRETGELFF

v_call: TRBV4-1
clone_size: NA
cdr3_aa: CASSPTGEALYTGVF

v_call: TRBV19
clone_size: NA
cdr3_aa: CASRTTGGDIQYF

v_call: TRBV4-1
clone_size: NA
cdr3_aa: CASSQAGGSTAGGPEDTQYF

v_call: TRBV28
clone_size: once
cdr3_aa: CASEGSGTGGTGELFF

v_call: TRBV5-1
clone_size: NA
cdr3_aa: CASSLASRVGTDTQYF

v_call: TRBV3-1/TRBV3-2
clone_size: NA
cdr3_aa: CASSQGSGGVRELFF

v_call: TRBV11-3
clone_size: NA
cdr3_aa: CASSRRETGKLWGFNEKLFF

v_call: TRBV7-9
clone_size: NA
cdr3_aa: CASSPSWSSNQPQHF

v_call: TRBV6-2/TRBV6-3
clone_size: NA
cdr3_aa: CASSSVSRGYYGYTF

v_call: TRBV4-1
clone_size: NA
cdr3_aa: CASSYIRPTSPGELFF

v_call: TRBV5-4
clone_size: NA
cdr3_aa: CASSPGDRDTGELFF

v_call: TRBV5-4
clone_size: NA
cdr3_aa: CASSDRHSTYEQYF

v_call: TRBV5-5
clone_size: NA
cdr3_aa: CASSSLGTSGYNEQFF

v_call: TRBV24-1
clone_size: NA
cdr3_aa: CATSDTGGLDEQFF

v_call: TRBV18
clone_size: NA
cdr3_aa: CASSPRQLDYGYTF

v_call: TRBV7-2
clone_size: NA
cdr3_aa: CASSLAGIAVADTQYF

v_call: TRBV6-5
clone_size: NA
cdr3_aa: CASGAGYGYTF

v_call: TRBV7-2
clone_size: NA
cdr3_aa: CASSLVGGKNQPQHF

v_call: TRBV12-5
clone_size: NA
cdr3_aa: CASRGAAETQYF

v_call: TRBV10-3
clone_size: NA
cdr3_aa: CAISEGATGGQGATYEQYF

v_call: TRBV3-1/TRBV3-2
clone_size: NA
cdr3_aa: CASSRSRAGVSYEQYF

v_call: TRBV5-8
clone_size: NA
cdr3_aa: CASSLVSGTGSGNTIYF

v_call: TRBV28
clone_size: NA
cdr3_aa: CASLTRDRAYNEQFF

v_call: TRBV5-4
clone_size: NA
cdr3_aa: CASSFRSSGGRETQYF

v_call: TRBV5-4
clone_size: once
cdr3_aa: CASSSKTGGRGGTEAFF

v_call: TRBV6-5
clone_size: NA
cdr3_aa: CASSYTPRGRVVYTF

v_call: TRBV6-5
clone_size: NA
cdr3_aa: CASNRGGTGELFF

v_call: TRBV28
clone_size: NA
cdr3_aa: CASSFSKPKGNEQFF

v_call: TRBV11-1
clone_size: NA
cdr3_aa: CASSPDPTGVRYGYTF

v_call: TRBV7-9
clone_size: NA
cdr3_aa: CASSLDGGYTF

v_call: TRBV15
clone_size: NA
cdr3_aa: CATSREQGLEQFF

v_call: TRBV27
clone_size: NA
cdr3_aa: CASSPGDPRPQHF

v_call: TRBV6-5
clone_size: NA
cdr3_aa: CASSTSRLAEAFF

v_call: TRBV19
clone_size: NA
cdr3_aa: CASKIRDRSYEQYF

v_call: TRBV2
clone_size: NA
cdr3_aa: CASGTVLSGNTIYF

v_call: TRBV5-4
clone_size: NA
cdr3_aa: CASSLSTLNPEAFF

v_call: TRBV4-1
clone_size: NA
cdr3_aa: CASSQGLDGVDQPQHF

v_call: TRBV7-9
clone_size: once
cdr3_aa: CASSLGQGHQNIQYF

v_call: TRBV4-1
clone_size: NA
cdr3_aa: CASSQDTSQREEKLFF

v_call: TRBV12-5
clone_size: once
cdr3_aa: CASGPVAAEAFF

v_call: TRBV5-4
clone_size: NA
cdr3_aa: CASSLSRSGTEAFF

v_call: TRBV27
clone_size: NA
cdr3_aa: CASSLLGATDTQYF